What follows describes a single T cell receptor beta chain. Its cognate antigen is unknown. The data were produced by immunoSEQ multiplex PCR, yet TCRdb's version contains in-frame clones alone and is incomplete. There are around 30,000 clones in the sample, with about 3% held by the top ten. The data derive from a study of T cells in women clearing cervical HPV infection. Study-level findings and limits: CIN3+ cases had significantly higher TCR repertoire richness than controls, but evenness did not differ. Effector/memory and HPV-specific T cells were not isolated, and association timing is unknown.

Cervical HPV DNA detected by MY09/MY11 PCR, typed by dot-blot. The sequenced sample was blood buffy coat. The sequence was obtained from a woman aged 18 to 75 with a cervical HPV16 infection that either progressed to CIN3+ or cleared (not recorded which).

CDR3 protein: CAWSDRDTQYF. The DNA read from the CDR3 is TGTGCCTGGAGTGACAGGGATACG. The V gene is TRBV30, the J gene TRBJ2-3, with D perhaps TRBD1 (5 bases). The read ends 3 residues shy of where the CDR3 ends; the end is completed using the germline J gene. Germline CDR1 and CDR2: GTSNPN and SVGIG (reference sequence). The V end lost 1 base, the J end lost 6 bases, and 5 bases lay between the germline ends. The CDR3 consists of 11 residues.